This T cell receptor (beta chain) was identified during a study of blood T cells in healthy people across ages. V lost 4 bases to trimming and J lost 7 bases, with 17 bases between them. Germline assignment: CDR1 LGHNA and CDR2 YSLEER. The CDR3 is made up of 14 amino acids. Alongside a J-beta primer mix, a sample-barcoded 5' primer served in a second PCR lasting 7 to 11 cycles. Every sample produced at least 2.5 million CDR3-containing paired-end reads. Each CDR3 protein gets one entry after TCRdb re-called the 5' RACE reads with MiXCR. The sample has about 800,000 distinct CDR3 sequences; 25% are singletons. The total RNA that was extracted per sample amounted to at least 5.5 micrograms. These data were likewise used in another study, on T cells of mothers and their children. From that second work: It was through the M1S primer of the second PCR that sample barcodes and 2-4 random nucleotides were added. For each mother, over 8.5 million TCR beta CDR3 reads were obtained, and for each child, roughly 3.2 million.

Sequenced input: blood. This TCR derives from a boy aged 5-17 years in good health. V gene TRBV4-3 combines with J gene TRBJ2-7; D uncertain. CDR3 nucleotides: TGCGCCAGCAGCCCCGAGCTGGCTTTGCGGGAGCAGTACTTC. Translating gives CASSPELALREQYF.